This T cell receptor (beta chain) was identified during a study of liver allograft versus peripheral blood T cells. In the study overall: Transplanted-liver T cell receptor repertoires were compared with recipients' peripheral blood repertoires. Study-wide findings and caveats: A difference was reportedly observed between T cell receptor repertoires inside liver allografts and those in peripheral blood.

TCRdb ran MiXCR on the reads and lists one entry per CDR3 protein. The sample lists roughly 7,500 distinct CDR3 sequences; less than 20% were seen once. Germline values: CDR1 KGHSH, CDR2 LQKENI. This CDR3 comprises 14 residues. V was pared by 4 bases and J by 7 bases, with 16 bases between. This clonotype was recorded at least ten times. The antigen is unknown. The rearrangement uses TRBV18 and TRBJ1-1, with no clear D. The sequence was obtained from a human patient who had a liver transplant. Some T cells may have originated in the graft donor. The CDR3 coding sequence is TGTGCCAGCTCACTTACCGCGGGGATGAATGAAGCTTTCTTT. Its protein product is CASSLTAGMNEAFF.